Listed here are 6 T cell receptor beta chains from one sample, sequenced in a study of blood T cell repertoires in COVID-19. Some clones are missing from TCRdb's copy, which holds only in-frame ones; the method was immunoSEQ multiplex PCR. Of approximately 150,000 clones listed, about 83% are singletons. Sample: peripheral blood. The source is a man aged 25 to 45 with COVID-19, enrolled during active disease.

This clone was counted a single time. The rearrangement uses TRBV10-1 and TRBJ1-1; D remains unclear. The CDR3 runs to 14 residues. Trimming took 5 bases from V and 2 from J, leaving 12 bases between them. Germline CDR1 and CDR2: WNHNN and SYGVQD (reference sequence). CDR3 in amino acids: CASSRVRSNTEAFF. CDR3 nucleotide sequence: TGCGCCAGCAGTAGAGTCAGGTCTAACACTGAAGCTTTCTTT.

The CDR3 loop reads CAIGGIGTDTQYF. CDR3 sequence (DNA): TGTGCCATCGGGGGGATCGGCACAGATACGCAGTATTTT. This chain connects TRBV10-3 to TRBJ2-3, with a tentative D call TRBD2 (6 bases). Between the trimmed V and J ends, which lost 8 bases and 1 base, there was a span of 10 bases. The germline V gene has CDR1 ENHRY and CDR2 SYGVKD. This CDR3 is 13 amino acids long.

This chain links TRBV19 with TRBJ2-3; 8 positions agree with TRBD2. CDR1 and CDR2 (germline): LNHDA, SQIVND (reference sequence). V dropped 3 bases and J dropped 4; count of bases not matched to a gene: 12. CDR3 length: 17 residues. CDR3 nucleotides: TGTGCCAGTAGTATGGCGCTAGCGGGTCGGGCGGCAGATACGCAGTATTTT. Protein: CASSMALAGRAADTQYF.

The chain combines TRBV10-3 with TRBJ1-2; unclear D gene. The V gene's germline CDR1 is ENHRY and CDR2 SYGVKD. The germline V and J ends were trimmed by 2 bases and 8 bases, with 15 bases remaining between them. The length of the CDR3 is 14 residues. The CDR3 DNA reads TGTGCCATCAGTGAGACGGGTGGCGCTTGGGGCTACACCTTC. Encoded protein: CAISETGGAWGYTF.

Comment on this clone: Germline and junction disagree at one end, which may indicate a read error. This chain joins TRBV7-7 and TRBJ2-5; 7 bases line up with TRBD1. In germline, CDR1 is SSHAT, CDR2 FNYEAQ (reference sequence). This CDR3 spans 13 amino acids. CDR3 coding DNA: TGTGCTAGCAGCCGCGACAGGGCAGAGACCCAGTACTTC. Translation: CASSRDRAETQYF. The full variable domain, its missing parts supplied by reference TRBV7-7 and TRBJ2-5, is GAGVSQSPRYKVTKRGQDVTLRCDPISSHATLYWYQQALGQGPEFLTYFNYEAQPDKSGLPSDRFSAERPEGSISTLTIQRTEQRDSAMYRCASSRDRAETQYFGPGTRLLVL.

The V call is TRBV24-1, the J call TRBJ2-1, with no clear D. CDR1 and CDR2 (germline): KGHDR, SFDVKD. Deletions cut 2 bases from V and 7 bases from J, with 11 bases between. This CDR3 contains 14 residues. As DNA, the CDR3 is TGTGCCACCAGTGATTCACGGGTTTCGAATGAGCAGTTCTTC. This translates into CATSDSRVSNEQFF.